One sample yielded the 14 T cell receptor beta chains listed below, sequenced in a study of T cells in localized non-small cell lung cancer. This table comes from immunoSEQ multiplex PCR, and its TCRdb copy is limited to in-frame clones, with some not included. The repertoire holds about 2,600 clones, with roughly 36% as singletons. The starting material was lung tumor tissue, obtained before any cancer treatment. The receptor source for this set is a man aged 35 to 69 with stage I lung adenocarcinoma.

The rearrangement links TRBV25-1 to TRBJ1-1; no definite D call. Deletions cut 4 bases from V and 3 bases from J, with 9 bases between. Germline V lookup: CDR1 MGHDK, CDR2 SYGVNS. The CDR3 spans 13 residues. The CDR3 protein is CASSAHYYTEAFF. The CDR3 DNA is TGTGCCAGCAGTGCCCATTATTACACTGAAGCTTTCTTT.

In this sample, this clone turned up a few times. The chain has TRBV5-1 and TRBJ1-1; TRBD1 might be the D (6 bases). The germline V and J ends were trimmed by 0 bases and 4 bases, with 19 bases remaining between them. The CDR3 loop spans 17 amino acids. CDR1 and CDR2 from the germline V gene are SGHRS and YFSETQ. This CDR3 reads CASSLEARGGLVTEAFF. The CDR3, as DNA: TGCGCCAGCAGCTTGGAGGCCAGGGGCGGTTTAGTCACTGAAGCTTTCTTT.

The chain links TRBV18 to TRBJ1-1, with D possibly TRBD1 on 5 matching bases. Germline CDR1 reads KGHSH; CDR2 reads LQKENI. Trimming stripped 3 bases from V and 10 bases from J, with 15 bases between. CDR3 length: 13 amino acids. Here the CDR3 DNA reads TGTGCCAGCTCACCGCCCGGGGCGGGGGTAGCTTTCTTT. This gives the protein CASSPPGAGVAFF.

This clone qualifies as medium-sized (0.01 to 0.1%). V gene TRBV6-8 combines with J gene TRBJ2-7; D is tentatively TRBD1 or TRBD2 (5 bases each). Germline lookup yields CDR1 MNHGY and CDR2 SAAAGT. The CDR3 sequence is 13 residues long. V shed 6 bases and J shed 2 bases, with 11 bases lying between them. The CDR3 here is CASRKRGAYEQYF. CDR3 nucleotide sequence: TGTGCCAGCAGGAAACGGGGCGCCTACGAGCAGTACTTC.

The chain links TRBV29-1 to TRBJ2-2; 7 nucleotides align to TRBD1. The CDR3 sequence is 13 residues long. Looked up from germline, CDR1 is SQVTM and CDR2 is ANQGSEA. V shed 4 bases, J shed 4 bases, and the junction held 3 bases outside the gene matches. Here the CDR3 reads CSVGTGVTGELFF. The CDR3 nucleotides are TGCAGCGTTGGGACAGGCGTCACCGGGGAGCTGTTTTTT.

The rearrangement joins TRBV6-4 to TRBJ1-1; possibly TRBD1 for D (5 bases). From germline, CDR1 is MRHNA and CDR2 SNTAGT. The V end lost 3 bases, the J end lost 8 bases, and 7 bases lay between the germline ends. The CDR3 sequence is 11 residues long. The CDR3 DNA sequence: TGTGCCAGCAGTGAAAACAGGGAAGCTTTCTTT. This sequence encodes CASSENREAFF.

The chain has TRBV6-8 and TRBJ1-1, with TRBD1 as a possible D gene (6 bases). Germline V gene data show CDR1 as MNHGY and CDR2 as SAAAGT. V lost 6 bases to trimming and J lost 8 bases, with 13 bases between them. CDR3 length: 12 amino acids. CDR3 sequence reads: CASSPQRGEAFF. CDR3 DNA sequence: TGTGCCAGCAGCCCTCAAAGGGGGGAAGCTTTCTTT.

The V call is TRBV29-1, the J call TRBJ1-1; 8 bases are shared with TRBD1. Germline loops: CDR1 SQVTM, CDR2 ANQGSEA. This CDR3 has 16 residues. The V and J ends lost 5 bases and 4 bases, in that order; junction bases with no gene match: 15. The CDR3 here is CSVLDSLGQGSTEAFF. The CDR3 DNA sequence: TGCAGCGTTCTCGACTCGCTAGGACAGGGAAGCACTGAAGCTTTCTTT.

The V and J genes are TRBV18 and TRBJ2-6, with 7 bases identical to TRBD1. From germline, CDR1 is KGHSH and CDR2 LQKENI. Unmatched junction bases numbered 5, after V lost 3 bases and J lost 6 bases. CDR3 size: 15 residues. The CDR3 is CASSPTGVAANVLTF. In DNA form, the CDR3 reads TGTGCCAGCTCACCCACAGGGGTAGCGGCCAACGTCCTGACTTTC.

V is TRBV12-5 and J is TRBJ2-5; D unresolved. The germline V gene encodes CDR1 LGHNT and CDR2 FRNRAP. V lost 0 bases to trimming and J lost 2 bases, with 13 bases between them. The length of the CDR3 is 16 residues. Here the CDR3 reads CASGLVKNNRQETQYF. The CDR3 region has the DNA TGTGCTAGTGGTTTGGTAAAAAATAACAGACAAGAGACCCAGTACTTC.

This chain links TRBV19 with TRBJ2-1; 7 positions match TRBD2. CDR3 length equals 16 residues. The trim removed 4 bases at V and 6 bases at J, leaving 12 bases unmatched. Per the germline V gene, CDR1 is LNHDA and CDR2 is SQIVND (reference sequence). Here the CDR3 reads CASSREPAGVGNEQFF. CDR3 sequence (DNA): TGTGCCAGTAGTAGGGAACCGGCGGGAGTTGGCAATGAGCAGTTCTTC.

This clone was picked up a small number of times. The chain employs TRBV19 and TRBJ2-2; 10 bases line up with TRBD1. The germline gives CDR1 LNHDA, CDR2 SQIVND (reference sequence). CDR3 length: 14 amino acids. J was trimmed by 3 bases and V by 6 bases; bases with no gene match: 1. The CDR3 loop is CASSGQGDTGELFF. Written as DNA, the CDR3 is TGTGCCAGTAGCGGACAGGGGGACACCGGGGAGCTGTTTTTT.

About this clone itself: Germline and junction disagree at one end, which may indicate a read error. The chain couples TRBV30 to TRBJ2-3; 7 nucleotides align to TRBD2. The germline CDR1 and CDR2 sequences are GTSNPN and SVGIG (reference sequence). The CDR3 has 11 residues. The CDR3 loop reads CAWRAGGSLDF. The CDR3 bases are TGTGCCTGGAGGGCGGGCGGGAGCTTGGATTTT.

The CDR3 DNA reads as TGTGCCAGCAGGATATCAGGGTTCTCTGGAAACACCATATATTTT. Its protein is CASRISGFSGNTIYF. The chain has TRBV28 and TRBJ1-3, with D tentatively TRBD1 (5 bases). The CDR3 is 15 amino acids. The V end lost 6 bases, the J end lost 0 bases, and 12 bases lay between the germline ends. CDR1 is MDHEN and CDR2 is SYDVKM in the germline V gene.